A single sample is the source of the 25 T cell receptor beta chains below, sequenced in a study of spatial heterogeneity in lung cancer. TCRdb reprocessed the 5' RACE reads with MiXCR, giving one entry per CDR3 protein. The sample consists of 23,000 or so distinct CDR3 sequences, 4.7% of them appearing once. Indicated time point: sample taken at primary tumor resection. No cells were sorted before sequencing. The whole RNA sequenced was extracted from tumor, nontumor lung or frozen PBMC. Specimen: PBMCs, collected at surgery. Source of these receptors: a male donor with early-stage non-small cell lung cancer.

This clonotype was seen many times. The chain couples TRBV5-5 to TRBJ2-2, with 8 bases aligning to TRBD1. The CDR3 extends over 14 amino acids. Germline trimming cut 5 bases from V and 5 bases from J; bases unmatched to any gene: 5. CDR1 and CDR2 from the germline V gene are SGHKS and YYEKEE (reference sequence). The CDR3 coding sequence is TGTGCCAGCAGTCATCAGGGGGCAACCGGGGAGCTGTTTTTT. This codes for CASSHQGATGELFF.

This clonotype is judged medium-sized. The CDR3 DNA sequence: TGTGCCACCAGTGACCTAGGACAGGGGACGGGGAATGAGCAGTTCTTC. This sequence encodes CATSDLGQGTGNEQFF. This chain joins TRBV24-1 and TRBJ2-1; 9 bases are shared with TRBD1. Germline lookup yields CDR1 KGHDR and CDR2 SFDVKD. With V trimmed by 4 bases and J by 7 bases, 10 bases remained unmatched. The CDR3 has 16 residues.

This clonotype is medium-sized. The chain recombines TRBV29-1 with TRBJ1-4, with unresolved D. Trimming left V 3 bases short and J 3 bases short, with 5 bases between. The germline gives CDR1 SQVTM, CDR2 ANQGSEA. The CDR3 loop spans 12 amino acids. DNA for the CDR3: TGCAGCGTTGACGGACCTAATGAAAAACTGTTTTTT. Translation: CSVDGPNEKLFF.

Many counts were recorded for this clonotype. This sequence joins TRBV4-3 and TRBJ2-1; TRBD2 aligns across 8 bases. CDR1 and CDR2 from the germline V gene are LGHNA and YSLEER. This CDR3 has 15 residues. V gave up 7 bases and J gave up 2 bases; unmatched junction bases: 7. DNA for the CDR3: TGCGCCAGCAACAAAGCGGGGGAGACCTACAATGAGCAGTTCTTC. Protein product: CASNKAGETYNEQFF.

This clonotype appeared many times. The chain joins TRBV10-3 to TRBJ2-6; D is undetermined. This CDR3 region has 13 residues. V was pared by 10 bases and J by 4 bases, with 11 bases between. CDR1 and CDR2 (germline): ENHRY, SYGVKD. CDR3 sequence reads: CASLSPGANVLTF. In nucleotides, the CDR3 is TGTGCCAGCCTATCGCCCGGGGCCAACGTCCTGACTTTC.

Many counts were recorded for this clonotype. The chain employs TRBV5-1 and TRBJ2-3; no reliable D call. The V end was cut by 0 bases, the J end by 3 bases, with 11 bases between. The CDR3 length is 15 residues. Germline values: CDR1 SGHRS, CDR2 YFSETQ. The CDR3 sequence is CASSLGEVGTDTQYF. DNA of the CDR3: TGCGCCAGCAGCTTGGGCGAGGTCGGTACAGATACGCAGTATTTT.

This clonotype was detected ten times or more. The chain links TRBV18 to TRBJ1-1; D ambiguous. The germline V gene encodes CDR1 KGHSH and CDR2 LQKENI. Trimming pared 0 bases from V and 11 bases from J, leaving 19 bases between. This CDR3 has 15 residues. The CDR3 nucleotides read TGTGCCAGCTCACCACCGTCAATGACCCGAGGCTCGGCTTTCTTT. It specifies CASSPPSMTRGSAFF.

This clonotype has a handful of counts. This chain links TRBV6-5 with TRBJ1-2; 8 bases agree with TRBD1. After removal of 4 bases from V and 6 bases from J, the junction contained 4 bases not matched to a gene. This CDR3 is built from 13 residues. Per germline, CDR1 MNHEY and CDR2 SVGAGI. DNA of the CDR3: TGTGCCAGCAGTTGGTCACAGGGGGATGGCTACACCTTC. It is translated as CASSWSQGDGYTF.

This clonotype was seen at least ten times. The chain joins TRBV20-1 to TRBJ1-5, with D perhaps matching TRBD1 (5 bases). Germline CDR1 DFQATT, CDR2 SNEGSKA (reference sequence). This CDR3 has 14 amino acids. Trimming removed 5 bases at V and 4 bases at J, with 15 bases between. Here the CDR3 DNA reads TGCAGTGCTTCCGGGACTCTTAAGAATCAGCCCCAGCATTTT. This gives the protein CSASGTLKNQPQHF.

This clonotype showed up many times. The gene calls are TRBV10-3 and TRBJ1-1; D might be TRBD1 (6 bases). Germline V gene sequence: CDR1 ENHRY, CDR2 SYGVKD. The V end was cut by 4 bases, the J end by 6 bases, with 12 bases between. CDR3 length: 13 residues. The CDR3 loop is CAISGYRDAEAFF. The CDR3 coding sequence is TGTGCCATCAGTGGCTACAGGGATGCTGAAGCTTTCTTT.

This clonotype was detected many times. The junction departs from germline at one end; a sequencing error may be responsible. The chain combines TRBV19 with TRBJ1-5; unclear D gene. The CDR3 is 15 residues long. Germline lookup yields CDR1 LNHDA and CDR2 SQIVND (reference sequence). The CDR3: CASSIRGSSDQPQHF. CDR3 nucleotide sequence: TGTGCCAGTAGTATCCGGGGAAGTAGCGATCAGCCCCAGCATTTT.

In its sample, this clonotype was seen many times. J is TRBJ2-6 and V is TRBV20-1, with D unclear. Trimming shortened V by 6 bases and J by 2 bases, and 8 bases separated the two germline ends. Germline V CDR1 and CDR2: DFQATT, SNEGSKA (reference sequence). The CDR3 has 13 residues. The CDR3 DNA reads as TGCAGTGCCACTGGGACTGGGGCCAACGTCCTGACTTTC. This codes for CSATGTGANVLTF.

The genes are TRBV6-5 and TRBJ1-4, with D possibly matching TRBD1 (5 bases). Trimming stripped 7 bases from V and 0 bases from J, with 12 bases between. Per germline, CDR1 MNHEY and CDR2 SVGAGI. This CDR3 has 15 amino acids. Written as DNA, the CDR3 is TGTGCCAGCAAGGAGGGGCCTGCAACTAATGAAAAACTGTTTTTT. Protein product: CASKEGPATNEKLFF.

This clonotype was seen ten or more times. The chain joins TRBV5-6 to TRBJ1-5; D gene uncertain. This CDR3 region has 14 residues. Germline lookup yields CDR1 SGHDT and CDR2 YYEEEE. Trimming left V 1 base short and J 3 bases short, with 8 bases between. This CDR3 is CASSLSGPNQPQHF. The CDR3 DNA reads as TGTGCCAGCAGCTTGTCAGGACCCAATCAGCCCCAGCATTTT.

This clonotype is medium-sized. The DNA for the CDR3 is TGTGCCAGCAGTTTAGGAGGGAGTAATACGCAGTATTTT. Protein sequence: CASSLGGSNTQYF. V and J are TRBV28 and TRBJ2-3, with a tentative D call TRBD2 (6 bases). This CDR3 comprises 13 residues. Between the trimmed V and J ends, which lost 2 bases and 7 bases, there was a span of 10 bases. CDR1 and CDR2 from the germline V gene are MDHEN and SYDVKM.

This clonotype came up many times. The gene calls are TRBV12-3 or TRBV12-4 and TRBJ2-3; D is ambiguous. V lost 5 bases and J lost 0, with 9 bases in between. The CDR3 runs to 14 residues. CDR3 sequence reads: CASSRTESTDTQYF. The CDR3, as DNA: TGTGCCAGCAGTCGGACGGAGAGCACAGATACGCAGTATTTT.

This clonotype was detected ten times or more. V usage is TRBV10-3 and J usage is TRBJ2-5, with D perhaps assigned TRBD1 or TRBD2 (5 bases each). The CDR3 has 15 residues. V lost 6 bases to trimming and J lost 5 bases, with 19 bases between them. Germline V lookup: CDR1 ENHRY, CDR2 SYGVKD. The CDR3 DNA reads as TGTGCCATCAGAGGGACGGTGGATTCGGTGGAGACCCAGTACTTC. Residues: CAIRGTVDSVETQYF.

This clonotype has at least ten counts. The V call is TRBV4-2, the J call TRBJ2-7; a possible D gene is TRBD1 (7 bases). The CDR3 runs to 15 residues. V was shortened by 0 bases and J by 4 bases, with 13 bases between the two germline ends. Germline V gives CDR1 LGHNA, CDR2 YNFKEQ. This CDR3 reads CASSQDQTGRYEQYF. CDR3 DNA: TGTGCCAGCAGCCAAGATCAGACAGGGAGGTACGAGCAGTACTTC.

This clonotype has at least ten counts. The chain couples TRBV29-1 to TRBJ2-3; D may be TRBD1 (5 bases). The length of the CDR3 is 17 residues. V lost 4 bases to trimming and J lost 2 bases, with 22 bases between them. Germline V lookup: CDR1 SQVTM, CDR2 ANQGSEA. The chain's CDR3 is CSVGLERRAALTDTQYF. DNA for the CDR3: TGCAGCGTTGGTTTAGAGCGCAGGGCGGCACTCACAGATACGCAGTATTTT.

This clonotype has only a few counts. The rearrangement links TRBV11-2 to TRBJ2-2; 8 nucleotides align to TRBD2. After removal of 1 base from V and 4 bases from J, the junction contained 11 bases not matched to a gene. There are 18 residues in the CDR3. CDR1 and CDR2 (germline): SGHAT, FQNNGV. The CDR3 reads CASSLGRMSGGRTGELFF. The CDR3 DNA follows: TGTGCCAGCAGCTTAGGACGGATGAGCGGGGGACGCACCGGGGAGCTGTTTTTT.

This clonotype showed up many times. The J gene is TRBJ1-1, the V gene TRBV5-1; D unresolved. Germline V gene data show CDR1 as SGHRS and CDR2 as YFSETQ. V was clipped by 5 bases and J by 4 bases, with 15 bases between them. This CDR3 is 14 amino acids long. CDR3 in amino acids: CASRRATVATEAFF. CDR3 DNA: TGCGCCAGCAGACGGGCGACGGTCGCCACTGAAGCTTTCTTT.

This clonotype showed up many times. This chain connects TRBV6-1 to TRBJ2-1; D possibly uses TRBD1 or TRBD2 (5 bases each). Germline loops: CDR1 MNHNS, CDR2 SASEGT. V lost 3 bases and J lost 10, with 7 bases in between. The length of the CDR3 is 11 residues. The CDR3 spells CASSEWGEQFF. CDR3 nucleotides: TGTGCCAGCAGTGAGTGGGGGGAGCAGTTCTTC.

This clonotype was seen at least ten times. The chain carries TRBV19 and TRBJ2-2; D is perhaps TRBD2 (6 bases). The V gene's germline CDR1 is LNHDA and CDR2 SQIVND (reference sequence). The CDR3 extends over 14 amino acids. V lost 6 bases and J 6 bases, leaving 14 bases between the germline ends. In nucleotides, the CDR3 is TGTGCCAGTAGCCCTAGCGCTTTGTCCGGGGAGCTGTTTTTT. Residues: CASSPSALSGELFF.

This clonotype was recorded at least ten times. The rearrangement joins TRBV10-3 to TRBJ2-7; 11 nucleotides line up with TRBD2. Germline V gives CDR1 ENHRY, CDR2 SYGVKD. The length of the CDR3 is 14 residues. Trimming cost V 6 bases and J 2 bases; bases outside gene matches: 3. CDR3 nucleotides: TGTGCCATCAGACCGGGACTAGCGGCCTACGAGCAGTACTTC. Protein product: CAIRPGLAAYEQYF.

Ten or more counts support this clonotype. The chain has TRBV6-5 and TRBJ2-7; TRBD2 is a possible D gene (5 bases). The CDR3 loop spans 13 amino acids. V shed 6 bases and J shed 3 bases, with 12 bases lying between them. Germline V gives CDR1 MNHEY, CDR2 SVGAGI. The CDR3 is CASSRGSGYEQYF. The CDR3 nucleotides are TGTGCCAGCAGCCGCGGGTCGGGCTACGAGCAGTACTTC.